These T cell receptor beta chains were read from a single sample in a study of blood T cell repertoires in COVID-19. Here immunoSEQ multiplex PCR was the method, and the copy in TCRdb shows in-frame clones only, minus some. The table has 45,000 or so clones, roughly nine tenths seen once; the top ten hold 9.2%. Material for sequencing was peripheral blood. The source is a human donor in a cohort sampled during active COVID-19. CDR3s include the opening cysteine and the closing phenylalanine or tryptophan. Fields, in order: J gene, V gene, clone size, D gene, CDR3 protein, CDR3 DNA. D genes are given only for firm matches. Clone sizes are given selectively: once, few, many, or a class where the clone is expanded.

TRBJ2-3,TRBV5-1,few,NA,CASSLEARTDTQYF,TGCGCCAGCAGCTTAGAAGCGCGCACAGATACGCAGTATTTT
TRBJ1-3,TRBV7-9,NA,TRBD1,CASSQGQPSSGNTIYF,TGTGCCAGCAGCCAGGGACAGCCCTCCTCTGGAAACACCATATATTTT
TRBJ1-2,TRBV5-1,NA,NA,CASSAGWTQRTKANYGYTF,TGCGCCAGCAGCGCGGGGTGGACACAGCGGACTAAAGCTAACTATGGCTACACCTTC
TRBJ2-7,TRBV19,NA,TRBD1,CASSTPGTALYEQYF,TGTGCCAGTAGTACCCCCGGGACAGCCCTCTACGAGCAGTACTTC
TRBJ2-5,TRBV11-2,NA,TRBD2,CASSLGGLAQETQYF,TGTGCCAGCAGCTTAGGCGGACTAGCCCAAGAGACCCAGTACTTC
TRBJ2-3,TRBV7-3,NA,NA,CASSLKGTDTQYF,TGTGCCAGCAGCTTAAAGGGGACAGATACGCAGTATTTT
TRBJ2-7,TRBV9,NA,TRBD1,CASSKGQGRFHEQYF,TGTGCCAGCAGCAAAGGACAGGGACGGTTCCACGAGCAGTACTTC
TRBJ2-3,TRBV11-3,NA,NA,CASSRGDPDSLDTQYF,TGTGCCAGCAGCCGCGGGGACCCAGACTCACTGGATACGCAGTATTTT
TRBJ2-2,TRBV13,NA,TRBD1,CASSPGGGTGELFF,TGTGCCAGCAGTCCAGGGGGCGGCACCGGGGAGCTGTTTTTT
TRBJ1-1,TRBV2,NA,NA,CASGWGVHTEAFF,TGTGCCAGCGGCTGGGGGGTACACACTGAAGCTTTCTTT
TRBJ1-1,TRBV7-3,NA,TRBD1,CASSLEGQRNTEAFF,TGTGCCAGCAGCTTAGAGGGACAGAGGAACACTGAAGCTTTCTTT
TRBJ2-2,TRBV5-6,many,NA,CASSFGSGLSTGELFF,TGTGCCAGCAGCTTCGGGTCAGGGCTAAGCACCGGGGAGCTGTTTTTT
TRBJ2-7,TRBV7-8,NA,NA,CASSLAGGPSYEQYF,TGTGCCAGCAGCTTAGCAGGGGGTCCCTCCTACGAGCAGTACTTC
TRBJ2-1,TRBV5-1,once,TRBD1,CASSARDSYEQFF,TGCGCCAGCAGCGCCCGGGACAGCTATGAGCAGTTCTTC
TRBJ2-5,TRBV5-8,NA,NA,CASSRLVGGPWLQETQYF,TGTGCCAGCAGCCGCCTGGTGGGGGGGCCTTGGCTCCAAGAGACCCAGTACTTC
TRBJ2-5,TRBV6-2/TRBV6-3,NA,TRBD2,CASSYREGTSGQETQYF,TGTGCCAGCAGTTACAGGGAAGGGACTAGCGGACAAGAGACCCAGTACTTC
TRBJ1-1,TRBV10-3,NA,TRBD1,CATTGAEVAFF,TGTGCCACCACAGGGGCGGAGGTAGCTTTCTTT
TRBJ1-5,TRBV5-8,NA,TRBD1,CASSSRGINQPQHF,TGTGCCAGCAGCTCCAGGGGGATCAATCAGCCCCAGCATTTT
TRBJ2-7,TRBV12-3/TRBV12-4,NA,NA,CASSLGGPYEQYF,TGTGCCAGCAGTTTGGGAGGCCCCTACGAGCAGTACTTC
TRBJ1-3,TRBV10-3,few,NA,CAISESSTAGNTIYF,TGTGCCATCAGTGAGTCGAGTACTGCTGGAAACACCATATATTTT
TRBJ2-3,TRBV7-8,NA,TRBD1,CASSFTGGRTQYF,TGTGCCAGCAGCTTTACAGGGGGTCGGACGCAGTATTTT
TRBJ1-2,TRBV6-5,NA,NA,CASSQPGSNYGYTF,TGTGCCAGCAGTCAACCGGGGTCTAACTATGGCTACACCTTC
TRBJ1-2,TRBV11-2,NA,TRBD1,CASSSFGTAGYTF,TGTGCCAGCAGCTCCTTCGGGACAGCTGGCTACACCTTC
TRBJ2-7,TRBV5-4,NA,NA,CASTLDSGRYEQYF,TGTGCCAGCACCCTTGACTCGGGTCGATACGAGCAGTACTTC
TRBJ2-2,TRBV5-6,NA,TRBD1,CASSETGVRDTGELFF,TGTGCCAGCAGCGAAACAGGGGTGAGGGACACCGGGGAGCTGTTTTTT
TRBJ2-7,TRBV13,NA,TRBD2,CASSLILRGDEQYF,TGTGCCAGCAGCTTAATCTTGCGGGGGGACGAGCAGTACTTC
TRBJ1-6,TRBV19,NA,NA,CASSSRTDNSPLHF,TGTGCCAGTAGTTCCAGGACAGATAATTCACCCCTCCACTTT
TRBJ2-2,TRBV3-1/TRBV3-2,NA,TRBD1,CASSRQGEAGELFF,TGTGCCAGCAGCCGACAGGGGGAGGCCGGGGAGCTGTTTTTT
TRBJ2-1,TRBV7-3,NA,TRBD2,CASSARSSGGDYNEQFF,TGTGCCAGCAGCGCGCGAAGCAGCGGGGGAGATTACAATGAGCAGTTCTTC
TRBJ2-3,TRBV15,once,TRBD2,CATSRADSSGGTDTQYF,TGTGCCACCAGCAGAGCCGACTCTAGCGGGGGCACAGATACGCAGTATTTT
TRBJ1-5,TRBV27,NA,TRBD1,CASPRGDRGRNQPQHF,TGTGCCAGCCCCCGGGGGGACAGGGGGCGAAATCAGCCCCAGCATTTT
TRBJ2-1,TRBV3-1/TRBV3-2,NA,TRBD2,CASSQDRQRGYYNEQFF,TGCGCCAGCAGCCAAGATCGGCAGCGGGGGTATTACAATGAGCAGTTCTTC
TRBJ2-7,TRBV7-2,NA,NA,CASSLASNYEQYF,TGTGCCAGCAGCTTAGCATCCAACTACGAGCAGTACTTC
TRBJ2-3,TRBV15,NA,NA,CATSRDKTSSTDTQYF,TGTGCCACCAGCAGAGATAAAACTTCTAGCACAGATACGCAGTATTTT
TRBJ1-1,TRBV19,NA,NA,CASSLQGRAFF,TGTGCCAGTAGTTTACAGGGAAGGGCTTTCTTT
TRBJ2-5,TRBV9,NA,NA,CASSGVLGALETQYF,TGTGCCAGCAGCGGAGTGCTGGGGGCCCTAGAGACCCAGTACTTC
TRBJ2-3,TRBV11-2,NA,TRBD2,CASSPGAGGPRNTQYF,TGTGCCAGCAGCCCAGGAGCGGGGGGGCCTCGGAATACGCAGTATTTT
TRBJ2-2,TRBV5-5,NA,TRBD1,CASSPGQGAHTGELFF,TGTGCCAGCAGCCCCGGACAGGGCGCACACACCGGGGAGCTGTTTTTT
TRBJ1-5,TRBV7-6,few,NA,CASSLGGMSNQPQHF,TGTGCCAGCAGCTTAGGAGGGATGAGCAATCAGCCCCAGCATTTT
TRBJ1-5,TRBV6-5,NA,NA,CASSRASDSNQPQHF,TGTGCCAGCAGTCGAGCTTCTGATAGCAATCAGCCCCAGCATTTT
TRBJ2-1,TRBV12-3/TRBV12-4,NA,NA,CASSTSGPKQFF,TGTGCCAGCAGTACTTCAGGCCCTAAACAGTTCTTC
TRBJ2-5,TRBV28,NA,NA,CASSPPRESETQYF,TGTGCCAGCAGTCCCCCGCGGGAATCTGAGACCCAGTACTTC
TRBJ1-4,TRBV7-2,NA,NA,CASSSPGEKSEKLFF,TGTGCCAGCAGCTCACCAGGGGAGAAGAGTGAAAAACTGTTTTTT
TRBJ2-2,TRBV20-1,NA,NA,CSASAQGNTGELFF,TGCAGTGCTAGTGCACAGGGTAACACCGGGGAGCTGTTTTTT
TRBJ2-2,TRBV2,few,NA,CARPGQNTGELFF,TGTGCCAGACCGGGACAGAACACCGGGGAGCTGTTTTTT
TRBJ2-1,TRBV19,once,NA,CASSIDRGGSYNEQFF,TGTGCCAGTAGTATAGACCGGGGTGGCTCCTACAATGAGCAGTTCTTC
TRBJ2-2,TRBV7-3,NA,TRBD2,CASSRGGTNTGELFF,TGTGCCAGCAGCCGCGGGGGGACGAACACCGGGGAGCTGTTTTTT
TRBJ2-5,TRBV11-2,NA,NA,CASSLALSPQETQYF,TGTGCCAGCAGCTTAGCCCTGTCCCCGCAAGAGACCCAGTACTTC
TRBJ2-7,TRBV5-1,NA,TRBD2,CASSLRGGGAGEQYF,TGCGCCAGCAGCTTGCGGGGCGGGGGGGCCGGTGAGCAGTACTTC
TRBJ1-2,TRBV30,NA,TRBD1,CAWIGGTGNNYGYTF,TGTGCCTGGATCGGGGGGACAGGCAATAACTATGGCTACACCTTC
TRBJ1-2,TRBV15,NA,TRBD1,CATSRERGPGEYGYTF,TGTGCCACCAGCAGAGAAAGGGGGCCCGGGGAGTATGGCTACACCTTC
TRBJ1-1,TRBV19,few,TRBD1,CASSPTLQGATTEAFF,TGTGCCAGTAGTCCCACCTTACAGGGGGCAACGACTGAAGCTTTCTTT
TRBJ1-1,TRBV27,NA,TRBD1,CASSFRMTGGTEAFF,TGTGCCAGCAGTTTCCGGATGACAGGGGGAACTGAAGCTTTCTTT